The 21 T cell receptor beta chains listed next were all sequenced from one sample in a study of spatial heterogeneity in lung cancer (dated by TCRdb to between 2019 and 2020). The sample's time point label is to be understood as: sample taken at primary tumor resection. Without any cell sorting, TCR sequencing was performed on whole RNA extracted either from tumor and nontumor lung tissue or from cryopreserved PBMC samples. The library relied on 5' RACE. For sequencing, a NextSeq 500 was employed. TCRdb cleaned the public reads at Q25 with fastp, built clones with MiXCR and kept in-frame beta chains. Rows are combined by CDR3 protein, so each entry shows the most common genes and DNA. Across this sample there are about 50,000 distinct CDR3 sequences, with approximately 7.6% seen only once. The top ten clones comprise around an eighth of the sample. Source: PBMCs, taken at surgery. The receptor source for this set is a female donor with early-stage non-small cell lung cancer.

This clonotype was seen a handful of times. The V and J genes are TRBV5-1 and TRBJ2-2, with D possibly matching TRBD1 (5 bases). The germline V gene has CDR1 SGHRS and CDR2 YFSETQ. The CDR3 spans 14 residues. Trimming pared 4 bases from V and 4 bases from J, leaving 11 bases between. In nucleotides, the CDR3 is TGCGCCAGCAGCGGGGCAGGGTTCACCGGGGAGCTGTTTTTT. Protein: CASSGAGFTGELFF.

As for this clonotype: A much larger clone lies a single base off, so this may be a read error. The J gene is TRBJ2-2, the V gene TRBV12-3 or TRBV12-4, with D tentatively TRBD1 or TRBD2 (5 bases each). The CDR3 is 15 residues long. Trimming stripped 11 bases from V and 7 bases from J, with 23 bases between. The chain's CDR3 is CASNKGRGCGGELFF. The DNA of the CDR3 is TGTGCCTCGAATAAGGGACGAGGGTGTGGCGGGGAGCTGTTTTTT.

This clonotype was counted only a few times. V usage is TRBV7-9 and J usage is TRBJ1-2, with D possibly TRBD1 on 5 matching bases. CDR1 and CDR2 (germline): SEHNR, FQNEAQ (reference sequence). Trimming took off 2 bases at V and 13 bases at J, with 26 bases between the two ends. The CDR3 consists of 16 residues. The chain's CDR3 is CASSLLPGAGLPRRTF. The CDR3 DNA is TGTGCCAGCAGCTTACTCCCCGGCGCAGGGTTGCCGCGGCGCACCTTC. The full variable domain, rest sourced from reference TRBV7-9 and TRBJ1-2, is DTGVSQNPRHKITKRGQNVTFRCDPISEHNRLYWYRQTLGQGPEFLTYFQNEAQLEKSRLLSDRFSAERPKGSFSTLEIQRTEQGDSAMYLCASSLLPGAGLPRRTFGSGTRLTVV.

The CDR3 spells CASSFDGVKNYGYTF. The CDR3 DNA reads TGTGCCAGCAGCTTTGACGGAGTAAAAAACTATGGCTACACCTTC. The chain combines TRBV7-8 with TRBJ1-2; D ambiguous. Germline V gene data show CDR1 as SGHVS and CDR2 as FQNEAQ. The V gene lost 3 bases and the J gene lost 2 bases, with 13 bases spanning the gap. The CDR3 covers 15 residues.

This clonotype has just a few counts. CDR3 DNA: TGTGCCAGCAGTCACTGGCGAGATACGCAGTATTTT. This encodes CASSHWRDTQYF. J is TRBJ2-3 and V is TRBV5-4, with D unclear. Germline CDR1 and CDR2: SGHNT and YYREEE (reference sequence). Deletions cut 5 bases from V and 5 bases from J, with 9 bases between. This CDR3 contains 12 residues.

The V and J genes are TRBV5-6 and TRBJ1-1; D may be TRBD1 (6 bases). There are 16 residues in the CDR3. Germline V CDR1 and CDR2: SGHDT, YYEEEE. The V end lost 1 base, the J end lost 0 bases, and 13 bases lay between the germline ends. CDR3: CASSLTGNVMNTEAFF. DNA for the CDR3: TGTGCCAGCAGCTTGACAGGGAATGTGATGAACACTGAAGCTTTCTTT. The variable domain in full, completed from reference TRBV5-6 and TRBJ1-1, reads DAGVTQSPTHLIKTRGQQVTLRCSPKSGHDTVSWYQQALGQGPQFIFQYYEEEERQRGNFPDRFSGHQFPNYSSELNVNALLLGDSALYLCASSLTGNVMNTEAFFGQGTRLTVV.

In its sample, this clonotype was seen many times. The chain recombines TRBV4-1 with TRBJ2-7; D possibly corresponds to TRBD2 (6 bases). Deletions cut 4 bases from V and 5 bases from J, with 6 bases between. The CDR3 sequence is 11 residues long. CDR1 and CDR2 from the germline V gene are MGHRA and YSYEKL. The DNA of the CDR3 is TGCGCCAGCAGCCGCGGGAACGAGCAGTACTTC. It is translated as CASSRGNEQYF.

The chain is built from TRBV29-1 and TRBJ1-2; D gene unclear. Trimming removed 1 base from V and 5 bases from J, with 14 bases in between. This CDR3 has 14 residues. Germline V gene lookup returns CDR1 SQVTM and CDR2 ANQGSEA. The chain's CDR3 is CSVEGSGGLYGYTF. The CDR3, as DNA: TGCAGCGTTGAAGGGTCTGGCGGATTGTATGGCTACACCTTC.

This clonotype showed up many times. The gene calls are TRBV4-2 and TRBJ2-5; 13 bases match TRBD2. This CDR3 is 18 amino acids long. CDR1 and CDR2 from the germline V gene are LGHNA and YNFKEQ. The J segment lost 1 base and the V segment lost 4 bases, leaving 9 bases of the junction unmatched. The CDR3 coding sequence is TGTGCCAGCAGCCCCCAACTAGCGGGGGGGCAGGGCCAAGAGACCCAGTACTTC. It is translated as CASSPQLAGGQGQETQYF.

This clonotype was observed a handful of times. The gene calls are TRBV12-3 or TRBV12-4 and TRBJ1-3; tentative D call: TRBD1 (6 bases). Trimming left V 5 bases short and J 1 base short, with 27 bases between. The CDR3 extends over 20 amino acids. The chain's CDR3 is CASSPRGGQHGSGSGNTIYF. In nucleotides, the CDR3 is TGTGCCAGCAGTCCGCGCGGGGGACAACACGGATCGGGTTCTGGAAACACCATATATTTT.

The table lists this clonotype with a few counts. The rearrangement joins TRBV20-1 to TRBJ2-7; 9 bases line up with TRBD2. This CDR3 spans 13 amino acids. V was clipped by 6 bases and J by 2 bases; unmatched bases: 5. Germline CDR1 DFQATT, CDR2 SNEGSKA (reference sequence). CDR3 amino acids: CSARLAATYEQYF. The CDR3 region has the DNA TGCAGTGCCAGACTAGCGGCAACCTACGAGCAGTACTTC.

The genes are TRBV6-4 and TRBJ2-5; D gene ambiguous. There are 14 residues in the CDR3. The germline V gene encodes CDR1 MRHNA and CDR2 SNTAGT. V was clipped by 7 bases and J by 4 bases, with 16 bases between them. CDR3 sequence reads: CASTRSLERETQYF. The CDR3 DNA follows: TGTGCCAGCACCAGAAGTCTAGAGCGAGAGACCCAGTACTTC.

This chain links TRBV6-1 with TRBJ2-6; D is undetermined. Between the trimmed V and J ends, which lost 6 bases and 0 bases, there was a span of 24 bases. The CDR3 runs to 20 residues. Germline V gene data show CDR1 as MNHNS and CDR2 as SASEGT. The CDR3 is CASSAHVFARLTSGANVLTF. DNA of the CDR3: TGTGCCAGCAGCGCCCATGTTTTCGCCAGATTGACCTCTGGGGCCAACGTCCTGACTTTC.

This clonotype came up a few times. The chain is built from TRBV6-2 or TRBV6-3 and TRBJ1-4; D not certain. The germline CDR1 and CDR2 sequences are MNHEY and SVGEGT. The CDR3 has 16 residues. V was cut by 2 bases and J by 7 bases, with 17 bases left in between. The CDR3 sequence is CASSYRELGGGEKLFF. CDR3 nucleotide sequence: TGTGCCAGCAGTTACCGCGAACTCGGAGGTGGTGAAAAACTGTTTTTT.

This clonotype has ten or more counts. This rearrangement joins TRBV4-1 to TRBJ2-5; 11 bases are shared with TRBD2. CDR1 is MGHRA, CDR2 YSYEKL, per germline. V lost 2 bases to trimming and J lost 5 bases; unmatched junction nucleotides: 4. The CDR3 covers 15 residues. The CDR3 nucleotides read TGCGCCAGCAGCCAACCACTAGCGGGGGATGAGACCCAGTACTTC. Amino acid sequence: CASSQPLAGDETQYF.

This clonotype occurred a few times. This chain links TRBV7-9 with TRBJ1-1; the D is unclear. Germline assignment: CDR1 SEHNR and CDR2 FQNEAQ (reference sequence). V lost 3 bases and J 2 bases, leaving 10 bases between the germline ends. CDR3 size: 14 residues. The CDR3 DNA sequence: TGTGCCAGCAGCTTTATTACGGGTAACACTGAAGCTTTCTTT. The encoded protein is CASSFITGNTEAFF.

This clonotype was recorded many times. The V call is TRBV7-8, the J call TRBJ2-1; 7 nucleotides agree with TRBD1. V gave up 2 bases and J gave up 4 bases; unmatched junction bases: 5. Per germline, CDR1 SGHVS and CDR2 FQNEAQ. This CDR3 comprises 15 residues. This CDR3 reads CASSLPRTGYNEQFF. In DNA, the CDR3 is TGTGCCAGCAGCTTACCCAGGACAGGTTACAATGAGCAGTTCTTC. Using reference TRBV7-8 and TRBJ2-1 for the parts outside the CDR3, the full variable domain is GAGVSQSPRYKVAKRGQDVALRCDPISGHVSLFWYQQALGQGPEFLTYFQNEAQLDKSGLPSDRFFAERPEGSVSTLKIQRTQQEDSAVYLCASSLPRTGYNEQFFGPGTRLTVL.

This clonotype was seen repeatedly, ten times or more. The chain is built from TRBV4-3 and TRBJ2-6; 8 nucleotides align to TRBD2. V lost 0 bases and J lost 2; bases outside the gene matches: 6. Germline V gene lookup returns CDR1 LGHNA and CDR2 YSLEER. There are 18 residues in the CDR3. The CDR3 DNA reads as TGCGCCAGCAGCCAAGACGTCGGGGGGGTGGCTGGGGCCAACGTCCTGACTTTC. Amino acid sequence: CASSQDVGGVAGANVLTF.

This chain links TRBV6-6 with TRBJ2-7; possible D gene TRBD1, 5 bases. Looked up from germline, CDR1 is MNHNY and CDR2 is SVGAGI (reference sequence). The CDR3 has 15 residues. Trimming took off 0 bases at V and 5 bases at J, with 14 bases between the two ends. CDR3 loop: CASSYSTPPGNEQYF. CDR3 DNA sequence: TGTGCCAGCAGTTACTCGACCCCCCCAGGGAACGAGCAGTACTTC.

The chain recombines TRBV9 with TRBJ1-3; perhaps TRBD1 as D (6 bases). CDR1 is SGDLS and CDR2 is YYNGEE in the germline V gene. V lost 1 base and J 0 bases, leaving 11 bases between the germline ends. The CDR3 is 16 residues long. CDR3 residues: CASSVMGADSGNTIYF. The CDR3 DNA reads TGTGCCAGCAGCGTAATGGGGGCAGACTCTGGAAACACCATATATTTT.

This clonotype has more than one count but fewer than ten. The chain links TRBV6-1 to TRBJ2-1, with no clear D. CDR3 size: 12 residues. V lost 8 bases, J lost 3 bases, and 8 bases lay in between. Germline V gives CDR1 MNHNS, CDR2 SASEGT. The CDR3 DNA is TGTGCCAGCGCCTACCTCTACAATGAGCAGTTCTTC. Its protein is CASAYLYNEQFF.